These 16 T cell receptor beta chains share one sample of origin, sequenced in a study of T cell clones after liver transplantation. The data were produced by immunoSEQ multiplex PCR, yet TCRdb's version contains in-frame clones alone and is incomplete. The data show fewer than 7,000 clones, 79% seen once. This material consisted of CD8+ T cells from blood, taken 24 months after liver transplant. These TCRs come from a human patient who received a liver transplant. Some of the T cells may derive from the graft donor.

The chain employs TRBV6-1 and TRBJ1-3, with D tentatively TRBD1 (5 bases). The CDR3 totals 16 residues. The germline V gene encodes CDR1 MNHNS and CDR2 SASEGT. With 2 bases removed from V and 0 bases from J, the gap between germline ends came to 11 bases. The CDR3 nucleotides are TGTGCCAGCAGTGAATGGTACAGGAACTCTGGAAACACCATATATTTT. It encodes CASSEWYRNSGNTIYF.

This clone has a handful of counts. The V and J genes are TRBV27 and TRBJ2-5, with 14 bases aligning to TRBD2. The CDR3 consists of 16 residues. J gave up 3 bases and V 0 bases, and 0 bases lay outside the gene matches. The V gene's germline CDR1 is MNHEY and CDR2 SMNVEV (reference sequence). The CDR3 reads CASSLSTSGGEETQYF. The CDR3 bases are TGTGCCAGCAGTTTATCGACTAGCGGGGGGGAAGAGACCCAGTACTTC.

The CDR3 here is CASSSGQGFNEQFF. DNA of the CDR3: TGTGCCAGCAGTTCGGGACAGGGGTTCAATGAGCAGTTCTTC. The rearrangement joins TRBV27 to TRBJ2-1, with 10 bases aligning to TRBD1. With V trimmed by 4 bases and J by 6 bases, 3 bases remained unmatched. CDR3 length equals 14 residues. Germline V gene data show CDR1 as MNHEY and CDR2 as SMNVEV (reference sequence).

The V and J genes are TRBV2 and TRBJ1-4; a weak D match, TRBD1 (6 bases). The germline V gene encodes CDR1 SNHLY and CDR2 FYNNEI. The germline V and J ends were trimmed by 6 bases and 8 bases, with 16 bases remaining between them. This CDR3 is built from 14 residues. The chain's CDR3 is CASRTTGWFEKLFF. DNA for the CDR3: TGTGCCAGCAGAACAACAGGGTGGTTCGAAAAACTGTTTTTT.

The CDR3 region has the DNA TGTGCCAGCAGTGAATTCCTAGCGGGGCCTCAGAACACCGGGGAGCTGTTTTTT. Its translation: CASSEFLAGPQNTGELFF. This chain connects TRBV6-1 to TRBJ2-2; 9 bases align to TRBD2. Germline V lookup: CDR1 MNHNS, CDR2 SASEGT. J gave up 1 base and V 2 bases, and 8 bases lay outside the gene matches. This CDR3 has 18 residues.

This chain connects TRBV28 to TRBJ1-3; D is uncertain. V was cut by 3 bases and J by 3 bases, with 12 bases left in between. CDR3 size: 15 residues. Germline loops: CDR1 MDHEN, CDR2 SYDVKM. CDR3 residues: CASSLARFGGNTIYF. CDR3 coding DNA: TGTGCCAGCAGTTTGGCCCGATTCGGTGGAAACACCATATATTTT.

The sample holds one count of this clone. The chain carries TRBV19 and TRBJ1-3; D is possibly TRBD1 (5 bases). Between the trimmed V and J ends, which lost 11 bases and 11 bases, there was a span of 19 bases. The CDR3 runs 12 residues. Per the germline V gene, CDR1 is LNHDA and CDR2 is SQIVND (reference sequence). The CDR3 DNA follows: TGTGCCTGCGGTAGTGGGACTACTCCCATATATTTT. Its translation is CACGSGTTPIYF.

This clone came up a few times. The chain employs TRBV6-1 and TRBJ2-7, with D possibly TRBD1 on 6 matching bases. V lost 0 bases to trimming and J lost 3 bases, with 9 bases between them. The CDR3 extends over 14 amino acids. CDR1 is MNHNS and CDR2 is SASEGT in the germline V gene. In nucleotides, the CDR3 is TGTGCCAGCAGTGAAGCCCCAGGGGACTACGAGCAGTACTTC. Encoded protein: CASSEAPGDYEQYF.

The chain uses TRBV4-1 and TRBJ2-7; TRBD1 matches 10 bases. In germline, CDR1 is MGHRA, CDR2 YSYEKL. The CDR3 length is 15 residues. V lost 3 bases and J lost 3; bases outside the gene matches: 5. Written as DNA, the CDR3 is TGCGCCAGCAGCCAGGGACAGGGGACCGGCTACGAGCAGTACTTC. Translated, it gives CASSQGQGTGYEQYF.

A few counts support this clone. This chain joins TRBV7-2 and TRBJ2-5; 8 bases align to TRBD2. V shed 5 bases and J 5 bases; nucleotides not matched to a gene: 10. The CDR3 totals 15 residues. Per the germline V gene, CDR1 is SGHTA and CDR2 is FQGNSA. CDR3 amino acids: CASSPGGGRQETQYF. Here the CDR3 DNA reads TGTGCCAGCAGCCCAGGCGGGGGGCGACAGGAGACCCAGTACTTC.

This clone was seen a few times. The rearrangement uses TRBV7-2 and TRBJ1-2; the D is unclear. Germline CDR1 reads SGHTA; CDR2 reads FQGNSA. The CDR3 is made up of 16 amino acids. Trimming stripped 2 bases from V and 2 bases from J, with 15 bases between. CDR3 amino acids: CASSLRTWNFNYGYTF. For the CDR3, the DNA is TGTGCCAGCAGCTTAAGAACATGGAATTTCAACTATGGCTACACCTTC.

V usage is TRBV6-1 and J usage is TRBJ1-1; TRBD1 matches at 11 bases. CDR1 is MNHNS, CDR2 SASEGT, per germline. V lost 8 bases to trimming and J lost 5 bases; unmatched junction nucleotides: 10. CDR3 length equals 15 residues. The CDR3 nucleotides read TGTGCCAGCTGGGGGACAGGGGGATCGGGTACTGAAGCTTTCTTT. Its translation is CASWGTGGSGTEAFF.

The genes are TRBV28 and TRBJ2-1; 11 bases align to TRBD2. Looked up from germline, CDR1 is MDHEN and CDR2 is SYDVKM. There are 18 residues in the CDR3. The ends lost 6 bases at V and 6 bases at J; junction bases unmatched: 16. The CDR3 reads CASSLRLAGPPKANEQFF. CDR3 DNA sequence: TGTGCCAGCAGCCTGAGACTAGCGGGGCCCCCCAAGGCCAATGAGCAGTTCTTC.

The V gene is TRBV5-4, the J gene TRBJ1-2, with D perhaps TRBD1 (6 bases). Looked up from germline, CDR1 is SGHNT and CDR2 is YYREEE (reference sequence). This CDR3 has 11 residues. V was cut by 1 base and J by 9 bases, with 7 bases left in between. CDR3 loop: CASSLTGRYTF. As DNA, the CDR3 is TGTGCCAGCAGCTTGACAGGGCGCTACACCTTC.

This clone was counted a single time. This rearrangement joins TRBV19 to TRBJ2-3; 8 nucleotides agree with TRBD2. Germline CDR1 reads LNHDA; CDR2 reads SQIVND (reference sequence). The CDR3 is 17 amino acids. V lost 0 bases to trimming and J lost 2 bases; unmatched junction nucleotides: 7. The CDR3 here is CASSIEGVAGYTDTQYF. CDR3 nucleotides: TGTGCCAGTAGTATAGAGGGGGTAGCGGGGTACACAGATACGCAGTATTTT.

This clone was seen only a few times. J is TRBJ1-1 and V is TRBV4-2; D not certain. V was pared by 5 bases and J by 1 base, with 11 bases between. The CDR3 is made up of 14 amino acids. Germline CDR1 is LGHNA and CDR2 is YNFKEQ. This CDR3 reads CASSLWQTNTEAFF. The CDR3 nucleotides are TGTGCCAGCAGCTTGTGGCAGACGAACACTGAAGCTTTCTTT.